The entry below describes one T cell receptor (beta chain). Germline CDR1 SGHTA, CDR2 FQGNSA. V lost 4 bases and J lost 4, with 13 bases in between. The CDR3 has 14 amino acids. This specimen comes from a study of T cell responses to AZD1222 COVID-19 vaccine. Sequenced by immunoSEQ multiplex PCR; TCRdb stores in-frame clones only, minus some. The data show 120,000 or so clones, around 84% seen once. This specimen was peripheral blood, taken 28 days after the second AZD1222 dose. J is TRBJ1-1 and V is TRBV7-2; a possible D gene is TRBD1 (5 bases). The source of this sequence is an adult who received the AZD1222 COVID-19 vaccine. The CDR3 nucleotides read TGTGCCAGCAGCTGGGGAGGGACTGCCACTGAAGCTTTCTTT. It encodes CASSWGGTATEAFF.